This T cell receptor (beta chain) was sequenced in a study of cytomegalovirus exposure and HLA in healthy donors. Study details: Of the donors genotyped, 398 in all, about 82% fell in the Caucasian-associated ancestry cluster.

Germline V CDR1 and CDR2: GTSNPN, SVGIG (reference sequence). The CDR3 sequence is 15 residues long. V lost 2 bases, J lost 7 bases, and 11 bases stayed unmatched. A remark on this clone: What it recognizes is unknown.

Both 60 Vbeta primers and 13 Jbeta primers went into the PCR. Only in-frame clones appear in the TCRdb table, and some are missing; sequencing was by immunoSEQ multiplex PCR. The table lists about 64,000 clones, with 3.6% in the top ten. Donors showed nominal health when sampled, although they likely had unrecorded immune exposures. Study-wide points: CMV serostatus stood as the only immune exposure information on hand.

The V gene is TRBV30, the J gene TRBJ1-2, with 9 positions matching TRBD1. The sequencing input was PBMCs. This TCR was recovered from a woman between 18 and 29 years old in good health and CMV-seronegative. DNA of the CDR3: TGTGCCTGGAGTACGGCCGGGACAGGGACCTTTGGCTACACCTTC. It is translated as CAWSTAGTGTFGYTF.